A selection of T cell receptor beta chains follows, all from one sample in a study of T cell responses to AZD1222 COVID-19 vaccine. The table came from immunoSEQ multiplex PCR; TCRdb's copy has only in-frame clones and leaves some out. The table includes 95,000 to 150,000 clones, 92% detected once. The sample was peripheral blood, taken 28 days after the second AZD1222 dose. Receptor source: an adult who received the AZD1222 COVID-19 vaccine. Both conserved end residues are part of each CDR3. D genes are given only for firm matches. Expanded clones get a size class; other rows say once, few or many, or leave the size out.

clone_size j_call v_call d_call cdr3_nt cdr3_aa
. TRBJ2-1 TRBV9 . TGTGCCAGCAGTGATATATATGAGCAGTTCTTC CASSDIYEQFF
. TRBJ1-2 TRBV11-2 . TGTGCCAGCAGCTCAGTTCGGAGCTATGGCTACACCTTC CASSSVRSYGYTF
. TRBJ1-2 TRBV2 . TGTGCCAGCAGTGGGCCACCATTCTACACCTTC CASSGPPFYTF
. TRBJ1-6 TRBV7-8 TRBD1 TGTGCCAGCAGCTTAGGGGGACAGCGCGTTTCACCCCTCCACTTT CASSLGGQRVSPLHF
. TRBJ2-3 TRBV11-2 . TGTGCCAGCAGCCGCGGGCTAGCTCTGGATACGCAGTATTTT CASSRGLALDTQYF
. TRBJ1-1 TRBV6-6 . TGTGCCAGCAGCCGCCTCATATCTGAAGCTTTCTTT CASSRLISEAFF
. TRBJ1-2 TRBV6-6 TRBD1 TGTGCCAGCAGTCCAGGGACAGACTACTATGGCTACACCTTC CASSPGTDYYGYTF
. TRBJ1-1 TRBV16 . TGTGCCAGCAGCATTAACCCAGGGGTGGGGGCTTTCTTT CASSINPGVGAFF
. TRBJ1-4 TRBV29-1 . TGCAGCGTTGCAGGAGGGGAAACAACTAATGAAAAACTGTTTTTT CSVAGGETTNEKLFF
once TRBJ2-7 TRBV19 TRBD1 TGTGCCAGTAGTATCGGGTCCGGGACAGGGAACTCCTACGAGCAGTACTTC CASSIGSGTGNSYEQYF
once TRBJ2-7 TRBV14 . TGTGCCAGCAGCCTTAACAGGGTCCTCTACGAGCAGTACTTC CASSLNRVLYEQYF
. TRBJ2-3 TRBV11-3 . TGTGCCAGCAGCTTAGCGTTTGGGACCGGTAGCACAGATACGCAGTATTTT CASSLAFGTGSTDTQYF
. TRBJ2-4 TRBV5-1 . TGCGCCAGCAGCCGGCCAGAGCTAGCCAAAAACATTCAGTACTTC CASSRPELAKNIQYF
once TRBJ1-5 TRBV28 . TGTGCCAGCAGACCCGGATTACAGGGTTCGAATCAGCCCCAGCATTTT CASRPGLQGSNQPQHF
. TRBJ1-6 TRBV28 . TGTGCCCTTAAGGGAGGGACTTACAATAATTCACCCCTCCACTTT CALKGGTYNNSPLHF
. TRBJ2-7 TRBV5-1 . TGCGCCAGCAGCTTGGCCAGGGGATCCTACGAGCAGTACTTC CASSLARGSYEQYF
. TRBJ1-5 TRBV2 . TGTGCCAGTACAGGGTTGCGCAATCAGCCCCAGCATTTT CASTGLRNQPQHF
. TRBJ2-5 TRBV19 . TGTGCCAGTAGAGGGCCTCAAGAGACCCAGTACTTC CASRGPQETQYF
once TRBJ2-3 TRBV7-9 . TGTGCCAGCAGTCTTAAGGGAGGGGGGCGAGATACGCAGTATTTT CASSLKGGGRDTQYF
. TRBJ1-1 TRBV3-1/TRBV3-2 . TGTGCCAGCAGCCAAAGAGGGGGAGAAGCTTTCTTT CASSQRGGEAFF
. TRBJ1-1 TRBV6-5 . TGTGCCAGCAGTTTACAGGTTCGTAACACTGAAGCTTTCTTT CASSLQVRNTEAFF
. TRBJ1-5 TRBV28 TRBD1 TGTGCCAGCAGTTCGGACAGGATAAATCAGCCCCAGCATTTT CASSSDRINQPQHF
. TRBJ2-1 TRBV2 . TGTGCCAGCAGAAACAGCGGTGGTGGTGAGCAGTTCTTC CASRNSGGGEQFF
. TRBJ1-5 TRBV19 . TGTGCCAGTAGTATATCCGGGACCCGACTTTACAATCAGCCCCAGCATTTT CASSISGTRLYNQPQHF
. TRBJ2-5 TRBV6-1 . TGTGCCAGCAGTGAAGCGCTTCTGGAGACCCAGTACTTC CASSEALLETQYF
. TRBJ2-5 TRBV6-1 . TGTGCCAGCAGTGAATTCGGGCCCCAAGAGACCCAGTACTTC CASSEFGPQETQYF
. TRBJ1-2 TRBV7-8 TRBD1 TGTGCCAGCAGCTTAGAGACAGGGGGCGGGGGCTACACCTTC CASSLETGGGGYTF
few TRBJ2-2 TRBV2 . TGTGCCAGCAGTGATACAGGGTCGGGTACCGGGGAGCTGTTTTTT CASSDTGSGTGELFF
. TRBJ2-2 TRBV5-1 TRBD2 TGCGCCAGCAGCTTGGAACGGGCGGGAGGTACCGGGGAGCTGTTTTTT CASSLERAGGTGELFF
. TRBJ2-7 TRBV29-1 TRBD1 TGCAGCGTTGAGGCGGGACAGGGGTTCTACGAGCAGTACTTC CSVEAGQGFYEQYF
. TRBJ2-3 TRBV7-6 . TGTGCCAGCAGCTTAGAAGTCGCAGATACGCAGTATTTT CASSLEVADTQYF
. TRBJ2-1 TRBV6-1 . TGTGCCAGCAGTGAATCGCCGGGACGGAAGTTCTTC CASSESPGRKFF
. TRBJ2-2 TRBV24-1 TRBD1 TGTGCCACCAGTGAGGGGGACAGTTTCACCGGGGAGCTGTTTTTT CATSEGDSFTGELFF
once TRBJ2-3 TRBV5-1 TRBD2 TGCGCCAGCAGCAAGAGACTAGCGGGGGGGCCGGATACGCAGTATTTT CASSKRLAGGPDTQYF
. TRBJ2-7 TRBV6-5 . TGTGCCAGCAGTTTGGGTCCGATCTACGAGCAGTACTTC CASSLGPIYEQYF
. TRBJ1-4 TRBV15 TRBD1 TGTGCCACCAGCAGAGCGGGACAGGGTAGGGAAAAACTGTTTTTT CATSRAGQGREKLFF
. TRBJ1-3 TRBV28 . TGTGCCACCGGGGTCGCAGGGGCTGGAAACACCATATATTTT CATGVAGAGNTIYF
. TRBJ2-1 TRBV7-2 TRBD2 TGTGCCAGCAGCTTATCGGGGGGGAATGAGCAGTTCTTC CASSLSGGNEQFF
. TRBJ1-6 TRBV6-1 . TGTGCCAGCAGTGATTACAGGGAGGGTTCACCCCTCCACTTT CASSDYREGSPLHF
. TRBJ1-2 TRBV29-1 TRBD1 TGCAGCGTTGATTGGACAGGCTATGGCTACACCTTC CSVDWTGYGYTF
. TRBJ1-5 TRBV5-1 TRBD1 TGCGCCAGCAGCTGGACAGGGGAATTTGGTCAGCCCCAGCATTTT CASSWTGEFGQPQHF
. TRBJ1-2 TRBV7-8 . TGTGCCAGCAGCCTAGATGTGAGGGTTGAAGGCTACACCTTC CASSLDVRVEGYTF
. TRBJ1-6 TRBV5-4 . TGTGCCAGCAGCTTGAGTAGGGCAGGGGTGTATTCACCCCTCCACTTT CASSLSRAGVYSPLHF
. TRBJ2-1 TRBV11-2 . TGTGCCAGCAGCTTAGATCGGGATGAGCAGTTCTTC CASSLDRDEQFF
. TRBJ1-4 TRBV7-9 . TGTGCCAGCAGCCCGGGAAGGGGGGGCTTAATGGAAAAACTGTTTTTT CASSPGRGGLMEKLFF
. TRBJ2-2 TRBV6-6 TRBD1 TGTGCCAGCAGGGTCGACAGGGCGAACACCGGGGAGCTGTTTTTT CASRVDRANTGELFF
. TRBJ2-3 TRBV15 TRBD1 TGTGCCACCAGCAGAGGGGGACAGGGGAGCACAGATACGCAGTATTTT CATSRGGQGSTDTQYF
once TRBJ1-6 TRBV5-1 TRBD1 TGCGCCAGCAGCGAGGGGACAGCTGGAAATTCACCCCTCCACTTT CASSEGTAGNSPLHF
. TRBJ2-1 TRBV29-1 TRBD1 TGCAGCGTTGTCCAGGGGGCAGGCAATGAGCAGTTCTTC CSVVQGAGNEQFF
once TRBJ1-1 TRBV5-1 . TGCGCCAGCAGCGAGACTGCTAACAGGGACGGAGTTGAGGCTTTCTTT CASSETANRDGVEAFF
. TRBJ2-7 TRBV28 TRBD1 TGTGCCAGCAGACCGACAGGGAACTACGAGCAGTACTTC CASRPTGNYEQYF
. TRBJ2-7 TRBV25-1 TRBD1 TGTGCCAGCAGTGCCCCCCCCGGGACAGGGGGCAAGTACGAGCAGTACTTC CASSAPPGTGGKYEQYF
. TRBJ2-1 TRBV11-2 TRBD2 TGTGCCAGCAGCCCACTCGGGAGGACCTACAATGAGCAGTTCTTC CASSPLGRTYNEQFF
. TRBJ1-5 TRBV28 . TGTGCCAGCAGTTCGGGGCTTCAGCCCCAGCATTTT CASSSGLQPQHF
. TRBJ2-2 TRBV28 . TGTGCCATTCCGGGGCCGGCGAACACCGGGGAGCTGTTTTTT CAIPGPANTGELFF